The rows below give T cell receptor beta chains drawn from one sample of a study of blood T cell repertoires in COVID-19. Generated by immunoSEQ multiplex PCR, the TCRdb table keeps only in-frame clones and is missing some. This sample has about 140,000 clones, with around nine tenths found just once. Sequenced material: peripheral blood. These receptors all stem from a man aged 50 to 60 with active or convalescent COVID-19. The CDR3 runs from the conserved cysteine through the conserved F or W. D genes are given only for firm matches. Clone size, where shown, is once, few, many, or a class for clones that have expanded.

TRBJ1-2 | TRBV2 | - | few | TGTGCCAGCAGTGAAGTCGGCAGGGGATATGGCTACACCTTC | CASSEVGRGYGYTF
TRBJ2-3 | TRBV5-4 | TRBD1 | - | TGTGCCAGCAGCTTTGGAGGGACAGGGGTCACAGATACGCAGTATTTT | CASSFGGTGVTDTQYF
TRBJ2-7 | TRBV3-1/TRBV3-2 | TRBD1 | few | TGTGCCAGCAGTTCGGGACAGGGGGCGCGGGTGATTCGGGAGCAGTACTTC | CASSSGQGARVIREQYF
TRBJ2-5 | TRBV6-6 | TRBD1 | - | TGTGCCAGCAGTTACAACTACAGGGGGCGGGAGACCCAGTACTTC | CASSYNYRGRETQYF
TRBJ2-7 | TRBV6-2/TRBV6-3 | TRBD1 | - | TGTGCCAGCAGTTACTTGGGACAGTCCCCCTACGAGCAGTACTTC | CASSYLGQSPYEQYF
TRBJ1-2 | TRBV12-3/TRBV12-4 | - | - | TGTGCCAGCAGCCTCGGGTTACGGTACGGCTACACCTTC | CASSLGLRYGYTF
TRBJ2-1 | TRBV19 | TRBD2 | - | TGTGCCAGTAGTCCCAGACTAGCGGGCTATGAGCAGTTCTTC | CASSPRLAGYEQFF
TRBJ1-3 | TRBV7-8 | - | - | TGTGCCAGCAGCTTAAGCCGCGTACTCTCTGGAAACACCATATATTTT | CASSLSRVLSGNTIYF
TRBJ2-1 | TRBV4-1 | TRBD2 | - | TGCGCCAGCAGCCAAGGGAGGAGCGGGACCCTCAATGAGCAGTTCTTC | CASSQGRSGTLNEQFF
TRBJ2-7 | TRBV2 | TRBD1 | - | TGTGCCAGCAGTGAAGGGGGACAGGGGGTATCGGCCGCCTACGAGCAGTACTTC | CASSEGGQGVSAAYEQYF
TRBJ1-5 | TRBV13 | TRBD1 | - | TGTGCCAGCAGCTTAGGCAGGGGGCGATACAATCAGCCCCAGCATTTT | CASSLGRGRYNQPQHF
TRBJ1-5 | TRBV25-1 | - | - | TGTGCCAGCAGTGAACCCGCACGTAAGCGGGGCAATCAGCCCCAGCATTTT | CASSEPARKRGNQPQHF
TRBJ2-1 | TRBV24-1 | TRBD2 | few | TGTGCCACCAGTGATCCCACCCAGACTAGCGGGAACTACAATGAGCAGTTCTTC | CATSDPTQTSGNYNEQFF
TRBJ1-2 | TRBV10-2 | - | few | TGCGCCAGCAGCGATTTCGACAGGCACTATGGCTACACCTTC | CASSDFDRHYGYTF
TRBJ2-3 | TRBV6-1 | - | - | TGTGCCAGCAGTGAACGGTTCCGGAGGTTGGGGTTCACAGATACGCAGTATTTT | CASSERFRRLGFTDTQYF
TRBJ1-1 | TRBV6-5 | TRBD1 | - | TGTGCCAGCAGCAGACAGGGTATGAACACTGAAGCTTTCTTT | CASSRQGMNTEAFF
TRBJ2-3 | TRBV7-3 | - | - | TGTGCCAGCAGCTTATCGGCGGCAAGCACAGATACGCAGTATTTT | CASSLSAASTDTQYF
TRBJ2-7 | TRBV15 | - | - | TGTGCCACCTCACGGACAGTTAGCTCCTACGAGCAGTACTTC | CATSRTVSSYEQYF
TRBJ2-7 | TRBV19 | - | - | TGTGCCACCTCGGAGGGGACCTTGTTTAGCTCCTACGAGCAGTACTTC | CATSEGTLFSSYEQYF
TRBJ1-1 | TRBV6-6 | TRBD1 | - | TGTGCCCTCAGACAGGGGGGGAACACTGAAGCTTTCTTT | CALRQGGNTEAFF
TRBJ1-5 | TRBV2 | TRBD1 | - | TGTGCCAGCAGTCGGGGACAGGGAAGAAATCAGCCCCAGCATTTT | CASSRGQGRNQPQHF
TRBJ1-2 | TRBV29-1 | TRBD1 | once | TGCAGCGTTGAATCCCCGGGACAGCCGTATGGCTACACCTTC | CSVESPGQPYGYTF
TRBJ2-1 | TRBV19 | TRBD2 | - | TGTGCCAGTAGTACAGGCGGGACTAGCGTTTACAATGAGCAGTTCTTC | CASSTGGTSVYNEQFF
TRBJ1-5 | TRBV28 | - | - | TGTGCCAGCAGTTCCGGGGACTATAGCAATCAGCCCCAGCATTTT | CASSSGDYSNQPQHF
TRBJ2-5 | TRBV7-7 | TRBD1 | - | TGTGCTAGCAGCTTAGACAGGGAAGAGACCCAGTACTTC | CASSLDREETQYF
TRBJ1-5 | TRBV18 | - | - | TGTGCCAGCTCCACATCACAGGGAGCTCAGCCCCAGCATTTT | CASSTSQGAQPQHF